This T cell receptor (beta chain) was found in a study of cytomegalovirus exposure and HLA in healthy donors. Study findings and constraints: The study recorded about 150 TCR beta chains that were cytomegalovirus-associated. Most of the TCR beta V segments (in an earlier analysis) were productive either about 87% or about 30% of the time. Presence/absence analyses assumed roughly uniform sequencing depth across donors. In vitro experiments confirmed that a few CMV-associated chains were specific for CMV antigens.

Use of 60 Vbeta and 13 Jbeta primers characterized the PCR. TCRdb's copy holds only in-frame clones and misses some; the assay was immunoSEQ multiplex PCR. The table shows about 270,000 clones, with about 66% occurring only once. The CDR3 sequence is 13 residues long. CDR1 and CDR2 (germline): KGHSH, LQKENI. Deletions cut 9 bases from V and 4 bases from J, with 15 bases between. As for this clone: Antigen specificity is unknown.

Sequencing used PBMCs. The clonotype comes from a female donor in good health and CMV-seronegative. The J gene is TRBJ2-5, the V gene TRBV18, with TRBD2 as a possible D gene (5 bases). In DNA form, the CDR3 reads TGTGCCAGTTCAAACGGGCTAGCAGAGACCCAGTACTTC. Translating it yields CASSNGLAETQYF.